Presented here are 4 T cell receptor beta chains from one specimen sequenced in a study of metastatic and nonmetastatic thyroid tumors. MiXCR reprocessed the PCR reads for TCRdb. The sample shows about 17,000 clones, 25% to 30% of them seen only once. Until they underwent thyroid surgery, no patient had received any treatment. The material sequenced was tumor tissue. The receptors come from a female donor with papillary thyroid cancer or a benign thyroid nodule (not recorded which). Some clones in this sample may be carry-over from other donors' samples.

This clone occurred many times. The DNA is left out, because the CDR3 cannot be placed on it with certainty; the CDR3 is given as TCRdb lists it. V usage is TRBV7-5 and J usage is TRBJ2-3. TRBV7-5 is a recognized pseudogene. The CDR3 comprises 15 residues, both ends counted. The CDR3 sequence: CISVSEAGSTDTQYF.

This clone was detected many times. This chain joins TRBV5-6 and TRBJ2-7; D not resolved. V lost 3 bases, J lost 6 bases, and 13 bases lay in between. CDR3 size: 13 residues. Germline CDR1 reads SGHDT; CDR2 reads YYEEEE. CDR3 loop: CASSWTRFSEQYF. The CDR3 DNA is TGTGCCAGCAGCTGGACGCGGTTCTCCGAGCAGTACTTC.

This clone showed up many times. A much larger clone differs from this one at a single base, so this may be a read error. Other DNA variants within this sample encode the same CDR3. DNA for the CDR3: TGCGCCAGCACCCCCGGATCCTACAATGAACAGTTCTTC. Encoded protein: CASTPGSYNEQFF. This rearrangement joins TRBV5-1 to TRBJ2-1; no clear D gene. This CDR3 has 13 residues. Per germline, CDR1 SGHRS and CDR2 YFSETQ. Full variable domain (remainder filled in from reference TRBV5-1 and TRBJ2-1): KAGVTQTPRYLIKTRGQQVTLSCSPISGHRSVSWYQQTPGQGLQFLFEYFSETQRNKGNFPGRFSGRQFSNSRSEMNVSTLELGDSALYLCASTPGSYNEQFFGPGTRLTVL.

This chain connects TRBV6-1 to TRBJ1-6; D is possibly TRBD1 (6 bases). V was shortened by 9 bases and J by 9 bases, with 12 bases between the two germline ends. The CDR3 is 12 amino acids. Germline V gives CDR1 MNHNS, CDR2 SASEGT. CDR3 DNA sequence: TGTGCCAGTAATTCAGGGGTTTCACCCCTCCACTTT. Translated: CASNSGVSPLHF.